Listed below are T cell receptor beta chains from one sample, sequenced in a study of early T cells in non-severe SARS-CoV-2 infection. Using its own MiXCR run on the 5' RACE reads, TCRdb lists one record per CDR3 protein. The profile covers around 67,000 distinct CDR3 sequences, with 11% appearing a single time and 3.8% taken by the ten largest. Material: whole blood. These TCRs come from an adult who was a healthcare worker with PCR-confirmed SARS-CoV-2 infection or an uninfected control (not recorded which). Both conserved end residues are part of each CDR3. A D gene is named only where the DNA matches it firmly. For some rows the clone size is stated as once, few or many, or as a class when expanded; others skip it.

D gene | J gene | CDR3 length | clone size | V gene | CDR3 protein | CDR3 DNA
- | TRBJ2-4 | 15 | few | TRBV9 | CASSATPGNKNIQYF | TGTGCCAGCAGCGCAACACCAGGGAACAAAAACATTCAGTACTTC
- | TRBJ2-2 | 15 | - | TRBV20-1 | CSAVNSGTNTGELFF | TGCAGTGCTGTAAATTCTGGGACGAACACCGGGGAGCTGTTTTTT
- | TRBJ2-7 | 14 | - | TRBV7-2 | CASSSGTFYYEQYF | TGTGCCAGCAGCTCCGGGACATTTTACTACGAGCAGTACTTC
TRBD2 | TRBJ2-3 | 17 | - | TRBV20-1 | CSATGTSGWYDTDTQYF | TGCAGTGCAACCGGGACTAGCGGGTGGTACGACACAGATACGCAGTATTTT
- | TRBJ2-1 | 17 | many | TRBV3-1 | CASSPRGWGTFDNEQFF | TGTGCCAGCAGCCCCCGTGGTTGGGGTACGTTTGACAATGAGCAGTTCTTC
TRBD2 | TRBJ2-7 | 15 | - | TRBV7-6 | CASSAEGLAGGVQYF | TGTGCCAGCAGCGCCGAGGGACTAGCGGGGGGGGTACAGTACTTC
- | TRBJ2-5 | 12 | - | TRBV9 | CASSVGQETQYF | TGTGCCAGCAGCGTAGGCCAAGAGACCCAGTACTTC
TRBD2 | TRBJ2-5 | 14 | many | TRBV9 | CASSPSGREETQYF | TGTGCCAGCAGCCCGAGCGGGAGGGAAGAGACCCAGTACTTC
- | TRBJ1-6 | 16 | many | TRBV10-2 | CASSVVRTLRGSPLHF | TGCGCCAGCAGTGTTGTTAGGACACTACGCGGTTCACCCCTCCACTTT
TRBD1 | TRBJ2-7 | 18 | many | TRBV7-9 | CASSRAHGVDRAPYEQYF | TGTGCCAGCAGCCGTGCCCACGGGGTCGACAGGGCCCCCTACGAGCAGTACTTC
- | TRBJ2-1 | 13 | many | TRBV7-6 | CASSPWAVDEQFF | TGTGCCAGCAGCCCCTGGGCGGTCGATGAGCAGTTCTTC
TRBD2 | TRBJ2-1 | 14 | many | TRBV20-1 | CSAGRLAGYNEQFF | TGCAGTGCAGGAAGACTAGCGGGGTACAATGAGCAGTTCTTC
TRBD1 | TRBJ2-1 | 14 | many | TRBV24-1 | CATSGQGGWNEQFF | TGTGCCACCAGTGGACAGGGGGGTTGGAATGAGCAGTTCTTC
- | TRBJ2-6 | 15 | - | TRBV6-5 | CASTSAFSGANVLTF | TGTGCCAGCACGTCAGCCTTCTCTGGGGCCAACGTCCTGACTTTC
- | TRBJ2-4 | 16 | - | TRBV5-4 | CASSLDGGPSKNIQYF | TGTGCCAGCAGCTTGGATGGGGGTCCTTCCAAAAACATTCAGTACTTC
- | TRBJ2-2 | 12 | many | TRBV7-9 | CASSLNTGELFF | TGTGCCAGCAGCCTCAACACCGGGGAGCTGTTTTTT
TRBD2 | TRBJ2-3 | 15 | many | TRBV11-2 | CASSLIAGGTDTQYF | TGTGCCAGCAGCCTCATAGCGGGAGGAACAGATACGCAGTATTTT
- | TRBJ2-7 | 20 | many | TRBV6-2/TRBV6-3 | CASSYGRGPFYGSDWYEQYF | TGTGCCAGCAGTTACGGACGAGGTCCGTTTTACGGGAGTGACTGGTACGAGCAGTACTTC
TRBD2 | TRBJ2-1 | 14 | - | TRBV14 | CASSQSIAGHEQFF | TGTGCCAGCAGCCAAAGTATAGCGGGGCATGAGCAGTTCTTC
TRBD2 | TRBJ2-1 | 17 | few | TRBV18 | CASSPPHREGKGNEQFF | TGTGCCAGCTCACCACCTCACCGGGAGGGGAAAGGCAATGAGCAGTTCTTC
- | TRBJ2-1 | 15 | few | TRBV29-1 | CSVGRGTAGNNEQFF | TGCAGCGTTGGAAGAGGGACCGCCGGGAACAATGAGCAGTTCTTC
- | TRBJ2-6 | 15 | - | TRBV4-1 | CASSQTGSGANVLTF | TGCGCCAGCAGTCAAACAGGGTCTGGGGCCAACGTCCTGACTTTC
- | TRBJ2-7 | 12 | few | TRBV29-1 | CSVGVVSYEQYF | TGCAGCGTTGGGGTCGTCTCCTACGAGCAGTACTTC
TRBD2 | TRBJ2-5 | 14 | many | TRBV5-7 | CASSFKREKETQYF | TGTGCCAGCAGCTTCAAGCGGGAGAAGGAGACCCAGTACTTC